One and the same sample provided the 7 T cell receptor beta chains below, sequenced in a study of preoperative IRX-2 immunotherapy in early breast cancer. Data came from immunoSEQ multiplex PCR; TCRdb stores just in-frame clones and leaves some out. This sample yields about 33,000 clones, of which roughly 89% are seen a single time; about 1.6% belongs to the top ten. Treatment here: preoperative locoregional IRX-2 cytokine immunotherapy. The sample here was tumor tissue, taken after IRX-2 immunotherapy. These TCRs come from a human donor with breast cancer.

This chain links TRBV30 with TRBJ1-6; D perhaps matches TRBD1 (6 bases). CDR1 GTSNPN and CDR2 SVGIG come from the germline V gene (reference sequence). CDR3 size: 12 residues. The ends were cut back, 4 bases at V and 9 bases at J, with 10 bases in the middle. In DNA, the CDR3 is TGTGCCTGGAAACAGGGAGTTTCACCCCTCCACTTT. Its translation is CAWKQGVSPLHF.

The V call is TRBV18, the J call TRBJ1-4; D is undetermined. Trimming removed 3 bases from V and 5 bases from J, with 4 bases in between. Germline V gives CDR1 KGHSH, CDR2 LQKENI. CDR3 length: 12 amino acids. The CDR3 DNA is TGTGCCAGCTCACCGAGAAATGAAAAACTGTTTTTT. Its protein is CASSPRNEKLFF.

This clone appeared a few times. This chain connects TRBV6-8 to TRBJ1-2; D is uncertain. The CDR3 spans 12 residues. CDR1 and CDR2 from the germline V gene are MNHGY and SAAAGT. V lost 6 bases to trimming and J lost 8 bases, with 13 bases between them. The chain's CDR3 is CASRDSSYGYTF. The CDR3 DNA follows: TGTGCCAGCAGGGATAGTAGTTACGGCTACACCTTC.

V and J are TRBV19 and TRBJ1-3; no definite D call. CDR1 and CDR2 from the germline V gene are LNHDA and SQIVND (reference sequence). The CDR3 sequence is 14 residues long. The germline V and J ends were trimmed by 7 bases and 4 bases, with 14 bases remaining between them. CDR3 DNA sequence: TGTGCCAGTACCCGCCGGGGAGCCGGAAACACCATATATTTT. Its translation: CASTRRGAGNTIYF.

The chain employs TRBV5-1 and TRBJ2-5, with 7 bases that match TRBD1. CDR1 is SGHRS and CDR2 is YFSETQ in the germline V gene. The CDR3 has 14 amino acids. J was trimmed by 4 bases and V by 2 bases; bases with no gene match: 5. The CDR3 DNA sequence: TGCGCCAGCAGCTTCTGGGACAGCACAGAGACCCAGTACTTC. It yields the protein CASSFWDSTETQYF.

The DNA of the CDR3 is TGTGCCAGCAGGTACAGGGGCAATCAGCCCCAGCATTTT. This translates into CASRYRGNQPQHF. The rearrangement joins TRBV28 to TRBJ1-5; tentatively, D is TRBD1 (6 bases). The CDR3 runs to 13 residues. Trimming pared 6 bases from V and 2 bases from J, leaving 8 bases between. CDR1 is MDHEN, CDR2 SYDVKM, per germline.

The rearrangement joins TRBV1 to TRBJ2-7; TRBD2, the table's D call, was not compared with the DNA. TRBV1 has pseudogene status. The CDR3 loop spans 17 amino acids. The CDR3 region is CASSQVLAVADSYEQYF. Written as DNA, the CDR3 is TGCGCCAGCAGCCAAGTCTTAGCGGTAGCGGACTCCTACGAGCAGTACTTC.